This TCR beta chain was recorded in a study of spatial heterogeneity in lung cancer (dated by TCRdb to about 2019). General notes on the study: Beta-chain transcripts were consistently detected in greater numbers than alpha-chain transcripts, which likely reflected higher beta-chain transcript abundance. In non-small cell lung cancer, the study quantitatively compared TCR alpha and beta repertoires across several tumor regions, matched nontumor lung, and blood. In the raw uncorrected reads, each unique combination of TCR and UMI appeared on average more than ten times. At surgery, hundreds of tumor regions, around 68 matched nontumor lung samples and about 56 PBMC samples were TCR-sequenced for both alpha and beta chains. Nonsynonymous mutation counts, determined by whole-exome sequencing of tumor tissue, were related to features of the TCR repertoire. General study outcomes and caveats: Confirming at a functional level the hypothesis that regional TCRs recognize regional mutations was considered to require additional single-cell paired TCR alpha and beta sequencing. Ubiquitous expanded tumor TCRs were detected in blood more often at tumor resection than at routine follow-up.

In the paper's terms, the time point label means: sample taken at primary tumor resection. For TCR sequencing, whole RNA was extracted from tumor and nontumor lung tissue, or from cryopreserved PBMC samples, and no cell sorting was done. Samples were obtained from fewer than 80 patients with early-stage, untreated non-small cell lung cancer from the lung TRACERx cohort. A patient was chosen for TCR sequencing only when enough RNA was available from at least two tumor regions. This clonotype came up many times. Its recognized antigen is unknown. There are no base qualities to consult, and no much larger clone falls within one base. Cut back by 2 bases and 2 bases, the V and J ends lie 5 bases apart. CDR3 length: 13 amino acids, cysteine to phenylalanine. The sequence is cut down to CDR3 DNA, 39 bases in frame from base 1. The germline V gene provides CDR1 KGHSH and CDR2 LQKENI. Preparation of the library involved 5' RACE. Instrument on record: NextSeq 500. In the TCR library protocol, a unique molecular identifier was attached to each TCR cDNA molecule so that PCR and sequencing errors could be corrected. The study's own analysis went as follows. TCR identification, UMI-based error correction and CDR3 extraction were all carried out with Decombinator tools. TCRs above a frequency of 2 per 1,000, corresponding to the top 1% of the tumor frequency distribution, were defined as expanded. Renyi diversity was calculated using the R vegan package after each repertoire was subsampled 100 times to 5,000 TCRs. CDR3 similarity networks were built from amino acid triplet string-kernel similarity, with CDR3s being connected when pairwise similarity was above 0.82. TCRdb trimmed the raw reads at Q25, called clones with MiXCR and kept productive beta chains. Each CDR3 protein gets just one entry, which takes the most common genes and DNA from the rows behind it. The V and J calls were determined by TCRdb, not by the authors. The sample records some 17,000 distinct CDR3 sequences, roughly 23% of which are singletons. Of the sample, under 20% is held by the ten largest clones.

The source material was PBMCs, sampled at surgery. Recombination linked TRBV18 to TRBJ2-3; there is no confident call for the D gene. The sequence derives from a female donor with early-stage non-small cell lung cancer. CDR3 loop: CASSPINTDTQYF. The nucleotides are TGTGCCAGCTCACCAATAAACACAGATACGCAGTATTTT.